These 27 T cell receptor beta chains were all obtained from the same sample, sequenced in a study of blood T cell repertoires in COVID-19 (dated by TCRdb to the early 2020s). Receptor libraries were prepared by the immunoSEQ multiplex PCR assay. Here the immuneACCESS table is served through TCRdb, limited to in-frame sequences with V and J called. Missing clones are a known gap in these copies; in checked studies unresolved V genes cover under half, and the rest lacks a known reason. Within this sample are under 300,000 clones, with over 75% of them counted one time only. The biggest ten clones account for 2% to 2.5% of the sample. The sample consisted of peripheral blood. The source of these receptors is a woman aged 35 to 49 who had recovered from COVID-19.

The CDR3 reads CATSERTSGGDEQFF. The CDR3 coding sequence is TGTGCCACCAGTGAGCGGACTAGCGGCGGGGATGAGCAGTTCTTC. The gene calls are TRBV24-1 and TRBJ2-1; 10 bases align to TRBD2. This CDR3 has 15 amino acids. Germline-derived CDR1 and CDR2 are KGHDR and SFDVKD. The V segment lost 4 bases and the J segment 8 bases; nucleotides outside the gene matches: 7.

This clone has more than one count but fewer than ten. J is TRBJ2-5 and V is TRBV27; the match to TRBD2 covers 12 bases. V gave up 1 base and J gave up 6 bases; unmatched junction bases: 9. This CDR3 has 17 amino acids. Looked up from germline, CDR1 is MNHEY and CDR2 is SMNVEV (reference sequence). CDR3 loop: CASSLLASGGASKTQYF. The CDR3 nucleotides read TGTGCCAGCAGTTTATTAGCTAGCGGGGGGGCCTCAAAGACCCAGTACTTC.

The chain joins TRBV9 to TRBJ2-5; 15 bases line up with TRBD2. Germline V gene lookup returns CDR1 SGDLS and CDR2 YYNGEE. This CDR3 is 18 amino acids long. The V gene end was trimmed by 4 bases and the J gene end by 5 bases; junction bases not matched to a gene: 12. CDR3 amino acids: CASSPPRTSGGAWETQYF. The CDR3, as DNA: TGTGCCAGCAGCCCACCAAGGACTAGCGGGGGGGCCTGGGAGACCCAGTACTTC.

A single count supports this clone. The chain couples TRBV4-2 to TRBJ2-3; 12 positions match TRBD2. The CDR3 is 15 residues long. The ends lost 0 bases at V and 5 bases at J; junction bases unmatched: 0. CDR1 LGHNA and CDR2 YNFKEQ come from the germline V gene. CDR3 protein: CASSQEGLAGDTQYF. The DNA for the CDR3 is TGTGCCAGCAGCCAAGAGGGACTAGCGGGAGATACGCAGTATTTT.

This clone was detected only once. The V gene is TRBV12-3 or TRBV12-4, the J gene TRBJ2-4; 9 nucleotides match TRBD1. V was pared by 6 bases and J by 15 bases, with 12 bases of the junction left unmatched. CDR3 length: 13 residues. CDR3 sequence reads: CASRQTGGWRRYF. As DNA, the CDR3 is TGTGCCAGCAGACAAACAGGGGGCTGGCGTCGGTACTTC.

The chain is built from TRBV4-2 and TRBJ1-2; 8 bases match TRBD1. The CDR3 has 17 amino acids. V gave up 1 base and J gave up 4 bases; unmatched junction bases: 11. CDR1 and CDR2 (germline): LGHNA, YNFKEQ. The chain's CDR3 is CASSQAPDRAAPYGYTF. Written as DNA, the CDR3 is TGTGCCAGCAGCCAAGCTCCGGACAGGGCCGCGCCCTATGGCTACACCTTC.

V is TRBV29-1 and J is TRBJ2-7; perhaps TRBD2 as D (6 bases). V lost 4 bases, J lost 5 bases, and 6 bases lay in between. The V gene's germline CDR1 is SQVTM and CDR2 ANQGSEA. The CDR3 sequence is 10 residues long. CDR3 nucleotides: TGCAGCGTTGGGGGGGACGAGCAGTACTTC. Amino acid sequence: CSVGGDEQYF.

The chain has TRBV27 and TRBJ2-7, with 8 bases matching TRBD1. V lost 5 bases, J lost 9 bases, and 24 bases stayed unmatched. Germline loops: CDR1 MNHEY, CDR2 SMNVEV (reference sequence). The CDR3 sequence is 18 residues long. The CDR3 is CASSQRVVVTGDSAAQYF. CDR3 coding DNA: TGTGCCAGCAGTCAAAGGGTTGTAGTGACAGGGGATTCTGCGGCGCAGTACTTC.

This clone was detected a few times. The DNA of the CDR3 is TGTGCCAGCAGTTTCAGGGATTACGAGCAGTACTTC. It encodes CASSFRDYEQYF. The chain has TRBV12-3 or TRBV12-4 and TRBJ2-7; a weak D match, TRBD1 (5 bases). V lost 3 bases to trimming and J lost 4 bases, with 7 bases between them. The CDR3 totals 12 residues.

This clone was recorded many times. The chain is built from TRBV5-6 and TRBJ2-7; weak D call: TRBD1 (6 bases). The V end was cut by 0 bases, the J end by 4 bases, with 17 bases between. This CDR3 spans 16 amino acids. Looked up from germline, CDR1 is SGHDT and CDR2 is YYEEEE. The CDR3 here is CASSLASAGASYEQYF. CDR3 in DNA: TGTGCCAGCAGCTTGGCATCCGCAGGGGCCTCATACGAGCAGTACTTC.

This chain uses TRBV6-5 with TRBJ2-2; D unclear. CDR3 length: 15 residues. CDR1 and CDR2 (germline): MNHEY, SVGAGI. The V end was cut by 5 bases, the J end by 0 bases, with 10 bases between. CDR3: CASSRYTANTGELFF. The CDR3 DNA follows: TGTGCCAGCAGTAGGTACACAGCGAACACCGGGGAGCTGTTTTTT.

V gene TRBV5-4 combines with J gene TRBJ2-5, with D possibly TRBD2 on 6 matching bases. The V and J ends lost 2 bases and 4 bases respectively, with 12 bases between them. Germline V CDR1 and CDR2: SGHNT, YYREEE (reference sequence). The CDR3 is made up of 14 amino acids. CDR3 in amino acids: CASSFKQGGETQYF. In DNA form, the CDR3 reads TGTGCCAGCAGCTTTAAGCAGGGAGGAGAGACCCAGTACTTC.

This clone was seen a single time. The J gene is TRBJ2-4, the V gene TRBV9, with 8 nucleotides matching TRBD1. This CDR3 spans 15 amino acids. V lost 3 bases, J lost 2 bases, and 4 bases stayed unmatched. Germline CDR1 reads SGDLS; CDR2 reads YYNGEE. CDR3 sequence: CASSGTGGSKNIQYF. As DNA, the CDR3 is TGTGCCAGCAGCGGAACAGGGGGGTCCAAAAACATTCAGTACTTC. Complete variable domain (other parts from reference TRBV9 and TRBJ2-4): DSGVTQTPKHLITATGQRVTLRCSPRSGDLSVYWYQQSLDQGLQFLIQYYNGEERAKGNILERFSAQQFPDLHSELNLSSLELGDSALYFCASSGTGGSKNIQYFGAGTRLSVL.

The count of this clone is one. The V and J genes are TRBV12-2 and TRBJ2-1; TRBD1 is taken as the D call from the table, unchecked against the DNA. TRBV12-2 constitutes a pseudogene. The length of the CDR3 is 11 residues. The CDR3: CASRPTGEQFF. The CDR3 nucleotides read TGTGCAAGTCGGCCGACAGGTGAGCAGTTCTTC.

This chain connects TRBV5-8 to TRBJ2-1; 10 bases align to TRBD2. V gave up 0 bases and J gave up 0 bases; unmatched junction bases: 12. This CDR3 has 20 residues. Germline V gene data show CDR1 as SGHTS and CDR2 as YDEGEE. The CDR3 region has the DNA TGTGCCAGCAGCTTGGATCCGCCTAGCGGGGGCTTCTCCTCCTACAATGAGCAGTTCTTC. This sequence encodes CASSLDPPSGGFSSYNEQFF.

The CDR3 is CASSSGTWTQYF. DNA for the CDR3: TGTGCCAGCAGTAGCGGGACGTGGACCCAGTACTTC. The rearrangement uses TRBV6-5 and TRBJ2-5; 7 bases are a match to TRBD2. Germline assignment: CDR1 MNHEY and CDR2 SVGAGI. V was clipped by 5 bases and J by 7 bases; unmatched bases: 4. The CDR3 consists of 12 residues.

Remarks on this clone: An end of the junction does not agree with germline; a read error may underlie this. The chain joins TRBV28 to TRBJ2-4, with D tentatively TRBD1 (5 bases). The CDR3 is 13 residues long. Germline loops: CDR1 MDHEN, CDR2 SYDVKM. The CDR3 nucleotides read TGTGCCAGCAGGACACAGGCCACAAACATTCAGTACTTC. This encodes CASRTQATNIQYF.

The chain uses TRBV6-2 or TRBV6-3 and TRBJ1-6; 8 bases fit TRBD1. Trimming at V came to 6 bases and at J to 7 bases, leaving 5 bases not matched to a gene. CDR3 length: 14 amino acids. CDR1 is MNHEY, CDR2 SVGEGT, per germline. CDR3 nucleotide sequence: TGTGCCAGCAGCCGCCGACAGGGGAATTCACCCCTCCACTTT. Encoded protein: CASSRRQGNSPLHF.

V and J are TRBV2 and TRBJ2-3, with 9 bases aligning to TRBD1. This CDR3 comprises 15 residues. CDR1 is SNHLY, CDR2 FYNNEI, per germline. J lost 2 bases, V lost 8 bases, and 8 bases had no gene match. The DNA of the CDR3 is TGTGCCAGCCGAGGACAGGGGTTGTCCACAGATACGCAGTATTTT. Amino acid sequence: CASRGQGLSTDTQYF.

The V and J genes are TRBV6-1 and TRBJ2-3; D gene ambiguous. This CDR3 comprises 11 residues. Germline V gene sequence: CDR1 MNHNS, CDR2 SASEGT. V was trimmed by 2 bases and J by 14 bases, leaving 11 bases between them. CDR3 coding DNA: TGTGCCAGCAGTGAAACTAATCCACGGTATTTT. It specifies CASSETNPRYF.

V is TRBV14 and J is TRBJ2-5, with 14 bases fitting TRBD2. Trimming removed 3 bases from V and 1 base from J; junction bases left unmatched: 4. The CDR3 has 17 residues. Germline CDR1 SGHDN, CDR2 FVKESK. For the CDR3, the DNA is TGTGCCAGCAGCCACCTAGGACTAGCGGGGGGCCAAGAGACCCAGTACTTC. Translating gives CASSHLGLAGGQETQYF. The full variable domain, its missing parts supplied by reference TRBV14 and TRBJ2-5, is EAGVTQFPSHSVIEKGQTVTLRCDPISGHDNLYWYRRVMGKEIKFLLHFVKESKQDESGMPNNRFLAERTGGTYSTLKVQPAELEDSGVYFCASSHLGLAGGQETQYFGPGTRLLVL.

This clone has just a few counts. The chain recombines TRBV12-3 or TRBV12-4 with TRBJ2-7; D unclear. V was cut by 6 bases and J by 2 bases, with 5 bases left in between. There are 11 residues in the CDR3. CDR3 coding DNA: TGTGCCAGCAGCCGTACCTACGAGCAGTACTTC. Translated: CASSRTYEQYF.

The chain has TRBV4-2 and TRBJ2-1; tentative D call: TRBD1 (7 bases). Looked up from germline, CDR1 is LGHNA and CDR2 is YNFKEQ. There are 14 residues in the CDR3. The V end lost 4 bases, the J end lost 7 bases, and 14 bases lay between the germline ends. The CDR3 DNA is TGTGCCAGCAGCCCGAGACAGGGAGGTAATGAGCAGTTCTTC. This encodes CASSPRQGGNEQFF.

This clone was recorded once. CDR3 bases: TGTGCCAGCAGCTTTTCTGGGACAGAGAGCAATCAGCCCCAGCATTTT. It encodes CASSFSGTESNQPQHF. The chain couples TRBV5-8 to TRBJ1-5, with TRBD1 matching 7 bases. Germline lookup yields CDR1 SGHTS and CDR2 YDEGEE. The J segment lost 1 base and the V segment lost 2 bases, leaving 6 bases of the junction unmatched. The CDR3 contains 16 residues.

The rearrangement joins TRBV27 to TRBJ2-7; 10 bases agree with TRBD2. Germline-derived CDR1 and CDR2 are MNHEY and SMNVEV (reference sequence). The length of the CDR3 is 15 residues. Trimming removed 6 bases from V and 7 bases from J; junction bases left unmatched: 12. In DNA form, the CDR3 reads TGTGCCAGCAGGATCAGCGGGAGGGCATGGTGGGAGCAGTACTTC. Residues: CASRISGRAWWEQYF.

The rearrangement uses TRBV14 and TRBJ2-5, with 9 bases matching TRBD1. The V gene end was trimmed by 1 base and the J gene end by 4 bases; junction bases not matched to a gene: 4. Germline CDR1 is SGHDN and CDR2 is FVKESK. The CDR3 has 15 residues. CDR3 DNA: TGTGCCAGCAGCCAAGGAGACAGGGGGAGAGAGACCCAGTACTTC. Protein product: CASSQGDRGRETQYF.

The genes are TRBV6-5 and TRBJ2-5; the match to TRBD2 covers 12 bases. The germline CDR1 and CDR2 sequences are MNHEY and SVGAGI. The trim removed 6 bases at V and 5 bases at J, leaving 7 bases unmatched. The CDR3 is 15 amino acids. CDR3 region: CASSTGLAGKETQYF. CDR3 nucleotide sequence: TGTGCCAGCAGCACTGGACTAGCGGGGAAGGAGACCCAGTACTTC.